These 7 T cell receptor beta chains were all obtained from the same sample, sequenced in a study of tumor-infiltrating lymphocytes in primary liver carcinoma. The source material, about 19-30 mg of unsorted bulk tissue, was used to co-extract RNA and DNA. A constant-region primer primed TCR beta cDNA synthesis from 500 to 550 ng of total RNA. Libraries of TCR beta came from three nested multiplex PCR rounds with slightly modified ARM-PCR. With TRBV1-TRBV30 forward primers and a C-beta reverse primer, the first two PCR rounds were run for 9 to 10 cycles each. TCRdb re-derived calls from the multiplex PCR reads in MiXCR, one entry per CDR3 protein. Among under 30,000 distinct CDR3 sequences listed, around 79% were seen once. Sequenced sample: liver tumor tissue from sampling region 3. Stated subset: tumor region T3, left-lateral pole. These receptors were collected from a man aged 35 to 55 with primary liver carcinoma and hepatitis B virus infection.

Regarding this clonotype: Relative to the germline gene, one junction end is altered; a read error may explain this. V and J are TRBV10-3 and TRBJ1-1; no clear D gene. The CDR3 is 14 residues long. Per the germline V gene, CDR1 is ENHRY and CDR2 is SYGVKD. The CDR3 here is CAMSDRHTNTEAFF. The CDR3 nucleotides read TGTGCCATGAGTGACCGCCACACGAACACTGAAGCTTTCTTT.

This clonotype was detected only once. One junction end disagrees with the germline gene, perhaps due to a read error. The J gene is TRBJ2-1, the V gene TRBV4-3; D may match TRBD1 or TRBD2 (5 bases each). Germline V gene lookup returns CDR1 LGHNA and CDR2 YSLEER. The CDR3 runs 17 residues. The CDR3 is CACSQDLRGVGSNEQFF. The CDR3 nucleotides are TGCGCCTGCAGCCAAGACCTGAGGGGAGTAGGTTCCAATGAGCAGTTCTTC.

The genes are TRBV11-2 and TRBJ2-1; tentative D call: TRBD2 (5 bases). The CDR3 is 13 residues long. CDR1 and CDR2 from the germline V gene are SGHAT and FQNNGV. The V and J ends lost 4 bases and 15 bases respectively, with 19 bases between them. The DNA for the CDR3 is TGTGCCAGCAGCTCACATCGGCTAGCAATGGGGTTCTTC. As protein: CASSSHRLAMGFF.

With regard to this clonotype: The junction and the germline gene differ at one end; a read error may be behind it. V usage is TRBV4-2 and J usage is TRBJ1-5; D is undetermined. CDR1 is LGHNA and CDR2 is YNFKEQ in the germline V gene. CDR3 length: 16 residues. The CDR3, as DNA: TGTGCCTGCAGCCAAGCGCCCGGGATTAGCAATCAGCCCCAGCATTTT. This codes for CACSQAPGISNQPQHF.

Concerning this clonotype: Mismatch with germline at one junction end may stem from a read error. The chain couples TRBV12-3 or TRBV12-4 to TRBJ1-5, with unresolved D. The CDR3 has 15 amino acids. The CDR3 spells CASSFGQECKQPQHF. CDR3 nucleotide sequence: TGTGCCAGCAGTTTTGGGCAAGAATGCAAGCAGCCCCAGCATTTT.

As for this clonotype: Sequence at one end of the junction differs from germline and may be a read error. The V gene is TRBV6-6, the J gene TRBJ2-3, with 13 bases fitting TRBD2. CDR1 is MNHNY, CDR2 SVGAGI, per germline (reference sequence). The CDR3 runs 17 residues. The CDR3 sequence is CASSPPTSGRRTDRQYF. CDR3 nucleotide sequence: TGTGCCAGCAGTCCCCCGACTAGCGGGAGGAGAACAGATAGGCAGTATTTT.

This clonotype was seen more than once but under ten times. Likely a read error: the CDR3 ends without its conserved phenylalanine or tryptophan. This rearrangement joins TRBV12-3 or TRBV12-4 to TRBJ2-7, with TRBD1 matching over 11 bases. The CDR3 totals 15 residues. The CDR3 DNA reads TGTGCCAGCAATATGGGGACAGGGGGGTCCTATGAGCAGTACTTA. It specifies CASNMGTGGSYEQYL.